A selection of T cell receptor beta chains follows, all from one sample in a study of T cell repertoires in cytomegalovirus infection. Each CDR3 protein gets one entry after TCRdb re-called the reads with MiXCR. Of 310,000 or so distinct CDR3 sequences listed, under 30% are singletons. The specimen sequenced was PBMCs. The receptors derive from a human donor in good health (CMV status not recorded). Some clones in this sample may be carry-over from other donors' samples. CDR3s include the opening cysteine and the closing phenylalanine or tryptophan. The D gene is left open where the match is weak. Rows give clone size only sometimes, using once, few, many, or a class for an expanded clone.

>TRBV20-1|few|TRBD1|12|TRBJ2-3
CSAWGQSDTQYF
TGCAGTGCATGGGGACAGTCAGATACGCAGTATTTT
>TRBV11-2|NA|NA|14|TRBJ2-2
CASSEGLITGELFF
TGTGCCAGCAGCGAGGGACTGATCACCGGGGAGCTGTTTTTT
>TRBV7-8|many|NA|15|TRBJ2-1
CASSLPDRAGNEQFF
TGTGCCAGCAGCTTACCCGACAGGGCGGGGAATGAGCAGTTCTTC
>TRBV5-1|many|TRBD1|13|TRBJ1-1
CASSLNRGLEAFF
TGCGCCAGCAGCTTGAACAGGGGACTAGAAGCTTTCTTT
>TRBV7-2|many|TRBD2|20|TRBJ2-7
CASSLGIIGSGRPQSYEQYF
TGTGCCAGCAGCTTAGGGATAATTGGTAGCGGGAGGCCCCAATCCTACGAGCAGTACTTC
>TRBV7-8|many|TRBD1|16|TRBJ2-1
CASSSETGASYNEQFF
TGTGCCAGCAGCTCGGAGACAGGGGCCTCCTACAATGAGCAGTTCTTC
>TRBV5-1|few|NA|13|TRBJ2-7
CASSLGLGYEQYF
TGCGCCAGCAGCTTGGGCCTGGGTTACGAGCAGTACTTC
>TRBV7-2|NA|NA|16|TRBJ1-2
CASSLEWTAASYGYTF
TGTGCCAGCAGCTTAGAGTGGACGGCAGCCAGCTATGGCTACACCTTC
>TRBV12-3/TRBV12-4|NA|TRBD1|13|TRBJ2-3
CASSEDRADTQYF
TGTGCCAGCAGTGAGGACAGGGCGGATACGCAGTATTTT
>TRBV25-1|few|NA|14|TRBJ1-1
CASSEAGLNTEAFF
TGTGCCAGCAGTGAAGCAGGGTTGAACACTGAAGCTTTCTTT
>TRBV10-3|few|TRBD2|16|TRBJ2-1
CAISESRRGGDNEQFF
TGTGCCATCAGTGAGTCGAGGCGGGGGGGCGACAATGAGCAGTTCTTC
>TRBV7-2|many|NA|15|TRBJ2-6
CASSLGPSGANVLTF
TGTGCCAGCAGCTTAGGGCCCTCTGGGGCCAACGTCCTGACTTTC
>TRBV7-2|many|NA|15|TRBJ2-2
CASSSRLVKPGELFF
TGTGCCAGCAGCTCCCGCCTAGTTAAGCCCGGGGAGCTGTTTTTT
>TRBV20-1|NA|NA|14|TRBJ2-2
CSASRPGVTGELFF
TGCAGTGCTAGTCGCCCGGGGGTTACCGGGGAGCTGTTTTTT
>TRBV7-2|many|TRBD1|13|TRBJ2-2
CASNRGFPGELFF
TGTGCCAGCAACAGGGGTTTTCCCGGGGAGCTGTTTTTT
>TRBV29-1|NA|TRBD2|13|TRBJ2-7
CSVATSGISEQYF
TGCAGCGTAGCGACTAGCGGGATTTCCGAGCAGTACTTC
>TRBV7-2|NA|NA|13|TRBJ1-2
CASSTYGENGYTF
TGTGCCAGCAGCACCTACGGGGAGAATGGCTACACCTTC
>TRBV12-3/TRBV12-4|NA|NA|14|TRBJ1-2
CASSLGRSVYGYTF
TGTGCCAGCAGTTTAGGTAGGAGCGTCTATGGCTACACCTTC
>TRBV7-2|many|TRBD1|15|TRBJ2-4
CASSPRRDRVNIQYF
TGTGCCAGCAGCCCAAGACGGGACAGGGTAAACATTCAGTACTTC
>TRBV20-1|NA|TRBD2|12|TRBJ2-1
CSARDGGGEQFF
TGCAGTGCTAGAGACGGGGGGGGTGAGCAGTTCTTC
>TRBV7-3|NA|NA|13|TRBJ2-7
CASSQTGSGEQYF
TGTGCCAGCAGCCAAACAGGGTCGGGCGAGCAGTACTTC
>TRBV7-2|many|NA|14|TRBJ1-2
CASSSRAVNYGYTF
TGTGCCAGCAGCTCCAGGGCGGTTAACTATGGCTACACCTTC
>TRBV25-1|NA|TRBD2|15|TRBJ2-1
CASSQPGLARNEQFF
TGTGCCAGCAGTCAACCAGGACTAGCGCGCAATGAGCAGTTCTTC
>TRBV7-8|many|TRBD2|16|TRBJ2-1
CASSLIRIAGENEQFF
TGTGCCAGCAGCTTAATTCGAATAGCGGGAGAGAATGAGCAGTTCTTC
>TRBV7-3|NA|NA|18|TRBJ2-1
CASSLSGSYRGGGDEQFF
TGTGCCAGCAGCTTAAGTGGGTCTTACAGGGGAGGGGGCGATGAGCAGTTCTTC
>TRBV29-1|NA|NA|13|TRBJ1-2
CSVDAALNYGYTF
TGCAGCGTTGACGCAGCCCTTAACTATGGCTACACCTTC
>TRBV7-6|many|NA|12|TRBJ2-3
CASSRRGDTQYF
TGTGCCAGCAGCAGACGGGGGGATACGCAGTATTTT
>TRBV7-2|many|NA|13|TRBJ2-1
CASSLEPRGEQFF
TGTGCCAGCAGCTTAGAGCCACGGGGTGAGCAGTTCTTC
>TRBV20-1|few|NA|15|TRBJ2-3
CSAPTPGHNTDTQYF
TGCAGTGCTCCTACCCCGGGACACAACACAGATACGCAGTATTTT